The next 30 T cell receptor beta chains were all read from a single sample in a study of OX40 agonist ivuxolimab in advanced cancers. Profiling relied on immunoSEQ multiplex PCR, and the TCRdb table lists in-frame clones only, not all of them. The repertoire holds about 80,000 clones, 86% seen once, with 1.5% to 2% in the top ten. The specimen comprised CD4+ or CD8+ T cells sorted from blood, sampled in a trial of the OX40 agonist ivuxolimab. Every receptor here comes from an adult with an advanced solid tumor such as melanoma, head and neck, liver or kidney cancer.

The chain employs TRBV6-1 and TRBJ1-1; D is undetermined. Trimming left V 2 bases short and J 0 bases short, with 10 bases between. Germline V gene lookup returns CDR1 MNHNS and CDR2 SASEGT. The CDR3 loop spans 15 amino acids. CDR3 nucleotides: TGTGCCAGCAGTGAACGGAGAGGGATGAACACTGAAGCTTTCTTT. Residues: CASSERRGMNTEAFF.

Only a few counts were recorded for this clone. The rearrangement joins TRBV15 to TRBJ2-2, with 12 bases lining up with TRBD2. Germline V lookup: CDR1 LNHNV, CDR2 YYDKDF (reference sequence). The CDR3 has 14 residues. V lost 4 bases, J lost 10 bases, and 4 bases stayed unmatched. CDR3 amino acids: CATSTRTSGKELFF. Here the CDR3 DNA reads TGTGCCACCAGCACCAGGACTAGCGGGAAGGAGCTGTTTTTT.

CDR3 nucleotides: TGTGCCAGCAGCTCGGTGGGGACAGGGATCACCGGGGAGCTGTTTTTT. It is translated as CASSSVGTGITGELFF. The V gene is TRBV7-6, the J gene TRBJ2-2, with 9 nucleotides matching TRBD1. The V gene's germline CDR1 is SGHVS and CDR2 FNYEAQ. Losses at the gene ends were 4 bases for V and 4 bases for J; bases not matched to a gene: 7. The CDR3 runs to 16 residues.

This clone was counted only a few times. The rearrangement links TRBV18 to TRBJ1-2; 7 bases are a match to TRBD1. The germline V gene encodes CDR1 KGHSH and CDR2 LQKENI. CDR3 size: 14 residues. Germline trimming cut 1 base from V and 4 bases from J; bases unmatched to any gene: 3. This CDR3 is CASSPQSGGYGYTF. The CDR3 DNA follows: TGTGCCAGCTCACCACAGTCAGGGGGCTATGGCTACACCTTC. The whole variable domain, filled in from reference TRBV18 and TRBJ1-2, reads NAGVMQNPRHLVRRRGQEARLRCSPMKGHSHVYWYRQLPEEGLKFMVYLQKENIIDESGMPKERFSAEFPKEGPSILRIQQVVRGDSAAYFCASSPQSGGYGYTFGSGTRLTVV.

V gene TRBV16 combines with J gene TRBJ1-5; D unclear. V shed 0 bases and J shed 6 bases, with 9 bases lying between them. Germline-derived CDR1 and CDR2 are KGHSY and FQNENV. CDR3 size: 14 residues. CDR3: CASSQSLGSQPQHF. The CDR3 nucleotides are TGTGCCAGCAGCCAATCTTTGGGGAGTCAGCCCCAGCATTTT.

Here the CDR3 reads CASSLGQGATEAFF. The CDR3 DNA reads TGTGCCAGCTCCCTTGGACAGGGGGCCACTGAAGCTTTCTTT. The chain combines TRBV18 with TRBJ1-1; 11 bases map to TRBD1. Germline CDR1 and CDR2: KGHSH and LQKENI. This CDR3 is built from 14 residues. V dropped 6 bases and J dropped 4; count of bases not matched to a gene: 4.

CDR3 coding DNA: TGTGCCAGCAGCACCCGACAGGGTACGGAGGCCACAGATACGCAGTATTTT. This encodes CASSTRQGTEATDTQYF. The gene calls are TRBV21-1 and TRBJ2-3; the D call TRBD1 from the table was never checked on the DNA. TRBV21-1 is a documented pseudogene. CDR3 size: 17 residues.

The chain joins TRBV28 to TRBJ1-4; D not resolved. There are 14 residues in the CDR3. Germline V lookup: CDR1 MDHEN, CDR2 SYDVKM. Trimming left V 1 base short and J 8 bases short, with 11 bases between. The CDR3 loop is CASSLSSGSEKLFF. CDR3 in DNA: TGTGCCAGCAGTTTATCTTCGGGAAGCGAAAAACTGTTTTTT.

This clone has just a few counts. The genes are TRBV9 and TRBJ1-1; the D is unclear. V was pared by 4 bases and J by 4 bases, with 14 bases between. The CDR3 totals 14 residues. In germline, CDR1 is SGDLS, CDR2 YYNGEE. CDR3 residues: CASSPHPSPTEAFF. The CDR3 DNA follows: TGTGCCAGCAGCCCTCACCCAAGTCCCACTGAAGCTTTCTTT.

This sequence joins TRBV6-5 and TRBJ1-1, with 7 bases aligning to TRBD1. This CDR3 contains 14 residues. With 4 bases clipped from V and 11 bases from J, the junction kept 13 bases outside the gene matches. Germline values: CDR1 MNHEY, CDR2 SVGAGI. The chain's CDR3 is CASSFISDRRAAFF. The CDR3 DNA reads TGTGCCAGCAGTTTTATATCGGACAGGCGAGCGGCTTTCTTT.

CDR3 nucleotides: TGTGCCAGCAGGTACAGGGAGACAAAGAACACTGAAGCTTTCTTT. Its protein product is CASRYRETKNTEAFF. V gene TRBV6-5 combines with J gene TRBJ1-1; maybe TRBD1 (6 bases). This CDR3 is 15 amino acids long. V was trimmed by 6 bases and J by 1 base, leaving 15 bases between them. CDR1 is MNHEY, CDR2 SVGAGI, per germline.

The chain joins TRBV4-3 to TRBJ1-2; no reliable D call. Germline CDR1 and CDR2: LGHNA and YSLEER. Trimming removed 1 base from V and 1 base from J, with 13 bases in between. This CDR3 comprises 16 residues. As DNA, the CDR3 is TGCGCCAGCAGCCAAGCTAACCAGCGACTTAACTATGGCTACACCTTC. Translating it yields CASSQANQRLNYGYTF.

The chain has TRBV28 and TRBJ2-2; 14 bases line up with TRBD2. In germline, CDR1 is MDHEN, CDR2 SYDVKM. This CDR3 spans 17 amino acids. Trimming took 3 bases from V and 7 from J; bases not matched to a gene: 7. CDR3 DNA sequence: TGTGCCAGCAGTTTTTTCAGACTAGCGGGAGGGGACGGGGAGCTGTTTTTT. This encodes CASSFFRLAGGDGELFF.

This sequence joins TRBV7-9 and TRBJ2-7, with 10 bases matching TRBD1. V gave up 8 bases and J gave up 2 bases; unmatched junction bases: 12. Germline CDR1 and CDR2: SEHNR and FQNEAQ (reference sequence). This CDR3 is built from 16 residues. The CDR3 DNA sequence: TGTGCCAGCCGACCCGGTCCCGGACAGGGGGCCTACGAGCAGTACTTC. This sequence encodes CASRPGPGQGAYEQYF.

The chain couples TRBV28 to TRBJ2-3, with 7 bases that match TRBD1. Germline V lookup: CDR1 MDHEN, CDR2 SYDVKM. Germline trimming cut 7 bases from V and 9 bases from J; bases unmatched to any gene: 13. This CDR3 comprises 14 residues. This CDR3 is CASTTGVGLQTQYF. CDR3 nucleotide sequence: TGTGCCAGCACCACAGGGGTAGGTCTACAAACGCAGTATTTT.

The rearrangement uses TRBV28 and TRBJ1-2; 8 nucleotides match TRBD1. The V segment lost 2 bases and the J segment 4 bases; nucleotides outside the gene matches: 0. There are 13 residues in the CDR3. Germline assignment: CDR1 MDHEN and CDR2 SYDVKM. The CDR3 protein is CASSLGTGYGYTF. The CDR3 nucleotides are TGTGCCAGCAGTTTAGGGACAGGCTATGGCTACACCTTC.

The rearrangement links TRBV28 to TRBJ2-1, with D possibly called TRBD1 or TRBD2 (5 bases each). Per germline, CDR1 MDHEN and CDR2 SYDVKM. V dropped 3 bases and J dropped 3 bases, with 15 bases sitting between them. This CDR3 is 16 amino acids long. CDR3 residues: CASSFVGTANYNEQFF. The CDR3 DNA follows: TGTGCCAGCAGTTTTGTCGGGACGGCAAACTACAATGAGCAGTTCTTC.

The chain couples TRBV28 to TRBJ1-4; no reliable D call. From germline, CDR1 is MDHEN and CDR2 SYDVKM. The CDR3 contains 18 residues. The ends were cut back, 3 bases at V and 0 bases at J, with 17 bases in the middle. The DNA for the CDR3 is TGTGCCAGCAGTTTTAGGTTTGGTGGGCGAGCAACTAATGAAAAACTGTTTTTT. It is translated as CASSFRFGGRATNEKLFF.

V gene TRBV9 combines with J gene TRBJ2-7; perhaps TRBD1 as D (5 bases). The end of the DNA fits TRBJ2-1 better, so the J call may be wrong. The CDR3 runs to 12 residues. Germline CDR1 reads SGDLS; CDR2 reads YYNGEE. As DNA, the CDR3 is TGTGCCAGCGGGGCGACCTACAATGAGCAGTTCTTC. This encodes CASGATYNEQFF.

CDR3 DNA: TGTGCCACCGGGACCGCGTACGAGCAGTACTTC. Its protein is CATGTAYEQYF. This chain links TRBV6-6 with TRBJ2-7; tentatively, D is TRBD1 or TRBD2 (5 bases each). Trimming took off 10 bases at V and 4 bases at J, with 11 bases between the two ends. CDR3 length: 11 residues. Germline-derived CDR1 and CDR2 are MNHNY and SVGAGI (reference sequence).

The chain links TRBV5-4 to TRBJ1-5; 8 bases map to TRBD1. The ends lost 4 bases at V and 7 bases at J; junction bases unmatched: 19. This CDR3 has 18 amino acids. Germline V lookup: CDR1 SGHNT, CDR2 YYREEE (reference sequence). The CDR3 loop reads CASSQVPSVGTGNQPQHF. The CDR3, as DNA: TGTGCCAGCAGCCAGGTCCCATCTGTTGGGACAGGAAACCAGCCCCAGCATTTT.

The genes are TRBV5-1 and TRBJ2-5, with TRBD1 as a possible D gene (5 bases). The CDR3 loop spans 14 amino acids. V was trimmed by 2 bases and J by 4 bases, leaving 12 bases between them. Germline CDR1 and CDR2: SGHRS and YFSETQ. The chain's CDR3 is CASSLIQGRETQYF. The CDR3, as DNA: TGCGCCAGCAGCTTAATTCAGGGCCGAGAGACCCAGTACTTC.

The chain recombines TRBV7-7 with TRBJ2-1; TRBD1 matches at 7 bases. V lost 5 bases, J lost 4 bases, and 5 bases stayed unmatched. Germline CDR1 and CDR2: SSHAT and FNYEAQ (reference sequence). This CDR3 has 14 amino acids. Here the CDR3 reads CASSAGTVYNEQFF. CDR3 DNA: TGTGCCAGCAGCGCCGGGACAGTGTACAATGAGCAGTTCTTC.

CDR3 amino acids: CASAIGQRPYEQYF. In DNA form, the CDR3 reads TGCGCCAGCGCCATAGGGCAACGTCCCTACGAGCAGTACTTC. This rearrangement joins TRBV5-1 to TRBJ2-7; no firm D call. Germline-derived CDR1 and CDR2 are SGHRS and YFSETQ. Trimming removed 7 bases at V and 2 bases at J, with 16 bases between. There are 14 residues in the CDR3.

V usage is TRBV28 and J usage is TRBJ1-2; D is possibly TRBD1 (6 bases). The ends were cut back, 6 bases at V and 0 bases at J, with 17 bases in the middle. Germline V gives CDR1 MDHEN, CDR2 SYDVKM. The CDR3 totals 16 residues. CDR3 in amino acids: CASSLGPGQPNYGYTF. The CDR3 DNA reads TGTGCCAGCAGCCTCGGACCCGGACAGCCTAACTATGGCTACACCTTC.

As concerns this clone: The identical CDR3 is also encoded by other nucleotide sequences in the sample. This chain uses TRBV27 with TRBJ1-1; D gene ambiguous. The CDR3 is 13 residues long. The V gene's germline CDR1 is MNHEY and CDR2 SMNVEV (reference sequence). Deletions cut 2 bases from V and 1 base from J, with 5 bases between. The CDR3 loop reads CASSLHRNTEAFF. The CDR3 nucleotides read TGTGCCAGCAGTTTACATAGGAACACTGAAGCTTTCTTT.

This chain links TRBV10-3 with TRBJ2-3; no clear D. Per the germline V gene, CDR1 is ENHRY and CDR2 is SYGVKD. This CDR3 contains 11 residues. V lost 10 bases to trimming and J lost 6 bases, with 11 bases between them. CDR3 DNA sequence: TGTGCCACCCGGATGATCGATACGCAGTATTTT. Amino acids: CATRMIDTQYF.

The V gene is TRBV14, the J gene TRBJ2-1, with 12 bases aligning to TRBD2. The V gene end was trimmed by 5 bases and the J gene end by 8 bases; junction bases not matched to a gene: 16. The CDR3 spans 18 residues. The V gene's germline CDR1 is SGHDN and CDR2 FVKESK. CDR3 nucleotides: TGTGCCAGCAGCAGATTAACGCTCACTAGCGGGAGGTTCTATGAGCAGTTCTTC. Its protein product is CASSRLTLTSGRFYEQFF.

The chain recombines TRBV30 with TRBJ2-5; no clear D gene. Germline loops: CDR1 GTSNPN, CDR2 SVGIG (reference sequence). The CDR3 runs 12 residues. With 1 base removed from V and 5 bases from J, the gap between germline ends came to 8 bases. The DNA for the CDR3 is TGTGCCTGGAGTGCCCCCCGGGAGACCCAGTACTTC. Protein product: CAWSAPRETQYF.

The V call is TRBV19, the J call TRBJ2-1; the match to TRBD1 covers 8 bases. Per the germline V gene, CDR1 is LNHDA and CDR2 is SQIVND (reference sequence). The CDR3 totals 17 residues. V lost 0 bases and J lost 5; bases outside the gene matches: 9. The CDR3 is CASSIDFNRGIHNEQFF. The CDR3 coding sequence is TGTGCCAGTAGTATAGATTTCAACAGGGGGATCCACAATGAGCAGTTCTTC.